Reported below is one T cell receptor (beta chain). Its antigen is as yet unknown. Positive CCR7 selection of CD45RO-negative cells yielded the naive CD8 cells, and terminally differentiated effector memory CD45RA+ cells were excluded. The sample is drawn from a study of shared clonotypes between healthy human individuals. Study-level findings and limits: In the sorted subsets, rarefaction showed sequencing was incomplete despite large depth. A handful of donors held approximately 4.5% of naive CD4 clonotypes in common.

Assay: immunoSEQ multiplex PCR; the TCRdb copy retains only in-frame clones and omits some. Of roughly 600,000 clones in the sample, more than 95% were seen once. Germline V gene sequence: CDR1 WSHSY, CDR2 SAAADI. The V and J ends lost 4 bases and 5 bases, in that order; junction bases with no gene match: 1. The CDR3 is made up of 14 amino acids. The chain employs TRBV10-2 and TRBJ2-5; 13 bases map to TRBD2. The receptor was isolated from a man aged 25-40 years in good health. The sequencing input was naive CD8+ T cells sorted from blood. As DNA, the CDR3 is TGCGCCAGCAGTGGGACTAGCGGGAGTGAGACCCAGTACTTC. Residues: CASSGTSGSETQYF.